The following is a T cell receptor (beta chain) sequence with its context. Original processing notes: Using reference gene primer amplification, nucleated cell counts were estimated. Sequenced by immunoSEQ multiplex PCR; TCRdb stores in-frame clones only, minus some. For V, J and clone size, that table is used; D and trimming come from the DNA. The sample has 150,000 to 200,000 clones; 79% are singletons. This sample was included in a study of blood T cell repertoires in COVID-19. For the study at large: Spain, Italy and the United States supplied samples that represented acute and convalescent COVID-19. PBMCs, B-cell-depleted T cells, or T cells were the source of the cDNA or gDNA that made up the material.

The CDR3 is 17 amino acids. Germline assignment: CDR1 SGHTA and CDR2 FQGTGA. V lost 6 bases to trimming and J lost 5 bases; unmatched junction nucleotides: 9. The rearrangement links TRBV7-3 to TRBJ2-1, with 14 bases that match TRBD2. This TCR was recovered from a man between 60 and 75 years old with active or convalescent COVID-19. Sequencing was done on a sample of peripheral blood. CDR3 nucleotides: TGTGCCAGCAGTCGACTAGCGGGAGGGCCCCGAAACAATGAGCAGTTCTTC. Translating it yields CASSRLAGGPRNNEQFF. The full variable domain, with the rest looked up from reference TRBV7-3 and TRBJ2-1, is GAGVSQTPSNKVTEKGKYVELRCDPISGHTALYWYRQSLGQGPEFLIYFQGTGAADDSGLPNDRFFAVRPEGSVSTLKIQRTERGDSAVYLCASSRLAGGPRNNEQFFGPGTRLTVL.